The entry that follows covers one T cell receptor (beta chain) sequence. Its antigen is undetermined. The method was immunoSEQ multiplex PCR; TCRdb's version includes in-frame clones alone and lacks a portion of them. The sample contains about 130,000 clones, roughly four fifths of which appear only once. The data were taken from a study of radiation and T cells in renal cell carcinoma. The wider study: Nephrectomy followed 15 Gy stereotactic body radiation by 4 weeks.

The time point here: blood 2 weeks post-SBRT. Treatment denoted: 15 Gy SBRT to primary tumor, nephrectomy 4 weeks later. Radiation-treated patients gave blood at baseline, week 2 and week 4. Notes on the study in general: In blood, top tumor clones expanded by 2 weeks, shrinking by 4.

Germline CDR1 is LNHDA and CDR2 is SQIVND (reference sequence). CDR3 length: 17 amino acids. V shed 6 bases and J shed 4 bases, with 22 bases lying between them. The receptor was derived from a woman aged 60-70 years with renal cell carcinoma. Source: blood, taken from a patient whose treatment included radiotherapy and nephrectomy. The chain carries TRBV19 and TRBJ2-1; D not certain. This CDR3 reads CASSHASRSSTYNEQFF. The CDR3 coding sequence is TGTGCCAGTAGCCACGCGTCTCGTAGTAGCACGTACAATGAGCAGTTCTTC.